This TCR beta chain was found in a study of T cell changes during pregnancy in multiple sclerosis. Trimming left V 6 bases short and J 6 bases short, with 18 bases between. CDR1 is SGDLS, CDR2 YYNGEE, per germline. The CDR3 contains 14 residues. TCRdb keeps only in-frame clones here, not all; method: immunoSEQ multiplex PCR. Of 15,000 to 20,000 clones detected, roughly nine tenths appear once; the ten largest clones hold 7.5%. The source is a female donor in good health, enrolled as a control in a pregnancy study. The sequencing here drew on CD8+ T cells from peripheral blood mononuclear cells, taken in the second trimester of pregnancy. The chain recombines TRBV9 with TRBJ1-1; a weak D match, TRBD1 (6 bases). CDR3 sequence: CASTRAQGWSEAFF. In DNA, the CDR3 is TGTGCCAGCACCAGAGCTCAGGGGTGGTCTGAAGCTTTCTTT.